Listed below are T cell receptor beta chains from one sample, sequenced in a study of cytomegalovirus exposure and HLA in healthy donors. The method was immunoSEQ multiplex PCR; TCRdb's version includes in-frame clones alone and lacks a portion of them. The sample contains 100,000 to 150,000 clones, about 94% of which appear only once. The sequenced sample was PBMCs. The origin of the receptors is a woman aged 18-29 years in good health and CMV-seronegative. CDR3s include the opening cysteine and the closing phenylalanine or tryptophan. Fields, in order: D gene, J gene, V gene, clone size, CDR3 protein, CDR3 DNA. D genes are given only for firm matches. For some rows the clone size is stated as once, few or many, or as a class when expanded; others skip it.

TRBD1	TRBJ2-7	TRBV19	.	CASSDRDRGYEQYF	TGTGCCAGTAGTGACCGGGACAGGGGTTACGAGCAGTACTTC
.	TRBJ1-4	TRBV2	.	CASSLSRGANEKLFF	TGTGCCAGCAGTCTATCAAGGGGTGCTAATGAAAAACTGTTTTTT
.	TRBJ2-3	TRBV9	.	CASGRLTDTQYF	TGTGCCAGCGGGAGACTCACAGATACGCAGTATTTT
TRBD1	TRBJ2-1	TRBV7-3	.	CASSSGQGTYNEQFF	TGTGCCAGCAGCTCCGGACAGGGGACCTACAATGAGCAGTTCTTC
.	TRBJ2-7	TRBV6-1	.	CASSSGTYEQYF	TGTGCCAGCAGTTCGGGAACTTACGAGCAGTACTTC
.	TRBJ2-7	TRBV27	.	CASSLTGLNSYEQYF	TGTGCCAGCAGTTTAACAGGGCTTAACTCCTACGAGCAGTACTTC
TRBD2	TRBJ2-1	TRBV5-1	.	CASSLSAGTSGDGRYNEQFF	TGCGCCAGCAGCTTGTCTGCCGGGACTAGCGGGGACGGTCGTTATAATGAGCAGTTCTTC
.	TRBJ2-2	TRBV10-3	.	CAISDRRDTGELFF	TGTGCCATCAGTGATAGGCGGGACACCGGGGAGCTGTTTTTT
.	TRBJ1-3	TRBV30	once	CAWSPSGRFDYSGNTIYF	TGTGCCTGGAGTCCAAGCGGGAGGTTTGACTACTCTGGAAACACCATATATTTT
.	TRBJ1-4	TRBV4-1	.	CASSQDNHLKTTTNEKLFF	TGCGCCAGCAGCCAGGACAATCACTTGAAAACGACAACTAATGAAAAACTGTTTTTT
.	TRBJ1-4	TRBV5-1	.	CASSLGGGAEGVGEKLFF	TGCGCCAGCAGCCTCGGTGGGGGCGCTGAGGGGGTAGGGGAAAAACTGTTTTTT
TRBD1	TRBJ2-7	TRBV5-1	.	CASSWDRTYEQYF	TGCGCCAGCAGCTGGGACAGGACCTACGAGCAGTACTTC
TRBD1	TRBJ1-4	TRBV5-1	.	CASSLAGTGGDEKLFF	TGCGCCAGCAGCTTGGCCGGGACAGGGGGAGATGAAAAACTGTTTTTT
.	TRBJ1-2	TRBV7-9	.	CASSLWGNYGYTF	TGTGCCAGCAGCTTATGGGGCAACTATGGCTACACCTTC
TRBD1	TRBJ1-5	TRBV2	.	CASSPTGVGQPQHF	TGTGCCAGCAGTCCGACAGGGGTGGGTCAGCCCCAGCATTTT
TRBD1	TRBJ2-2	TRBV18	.	CASSPTQGAWAGELFF	TGTGCCAGCTCACCAACACAGGGGGCTTGGGCCGGGGAGCTGTTTTTT
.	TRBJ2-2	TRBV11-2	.	CASSPFGSITGELFF	TGTGCCAGCAGCCCATTCGGGAGCATCACCGGGGAGCTGTTTTTT
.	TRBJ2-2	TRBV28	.	CASSLSPAPDTGELFF	TGTGCCAGCAGCCTGTCCCCCGCGCCCGACACCGGGGAGCTGTTTTTT
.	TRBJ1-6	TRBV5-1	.	CASSLGQGYNSPLHF	TGCGCCAGCAGCTTGGGGCAGGGTTATAATTCACCCCTCCACTTT
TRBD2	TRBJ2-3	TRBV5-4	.	CASSQSGGVTDTQYF	TGTGCCAGCAGCCAGTCGGGGGGAGTCACAGATACGCAGTATTTT
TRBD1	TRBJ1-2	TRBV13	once	CASTTGASNYGYTF	TGTGCCAGCACAACAGGGGCTTCTAACTATGGCTACACCTTC
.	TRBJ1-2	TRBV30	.	CAWGGTLNYGYTF	TGTGCCTGGGGCGGGACTTTGAACTATGGCTACACCTTC
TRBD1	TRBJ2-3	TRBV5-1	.	CASSFLFGIGQGGSPDTQYF	TGCGCCAGCAGCTTCCTATTCGGGATTGGACAGGGGGGTTCGCCAGATACGCAGTATTTT
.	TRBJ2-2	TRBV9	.	CASSVGEAGELFF	TGTGCCAGCAGCGTAGGAGAGGCCGGGGAGCTGTTTTTT
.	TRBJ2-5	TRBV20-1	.	CSAAGETQYF	TGCAGTGCCGCAGGAGAGACCCAGTACTTC
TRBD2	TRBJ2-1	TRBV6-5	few	CASTKTSGSSYEQFF	TGTGCCAGCACCAAGACTAGCGGGAGTTCTTATGAGCAGTTCTTC
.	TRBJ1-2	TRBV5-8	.	CASSSGLSYGYTF	TGTGCCAGCAGCTCAGGACTCAGCTATGGCTACACCTTC
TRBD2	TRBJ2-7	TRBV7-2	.	CASSLGLAGAGHYEQYF	TGTGCCAGCAGCTTAGGACTAGCGGGAGCAGGGCATTACGAGCAGTACTTC
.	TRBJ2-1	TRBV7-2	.	CASSYRGYNEQFF	TGTGCCAGCAGCTACCGAGGGTACAATGAGCAGTTCTTC
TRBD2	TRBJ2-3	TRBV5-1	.	CASSLWRGGTDTQYF	TGCGCCAGCAGCTTGTGGCGGGGGGGCACAGATACGCAGTATTTT
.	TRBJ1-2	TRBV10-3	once	CAISESTRGYTF	TGTGCCATCAGTGAGAGTACGAGAGGCTACACCTTC
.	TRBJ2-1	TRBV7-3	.	CASSLAGASYNEQFF	TGTGCCAGCAGCTTAGCTGGGGCCTCCTACAATGAGCAGTTCTTC
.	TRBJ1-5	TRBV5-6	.	CASSAIGGSPQHF	TGTGCCAGCAGCGCTATCGGGGGTTCGCCCCAGCATTTT
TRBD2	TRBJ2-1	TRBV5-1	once	CASSLGTSGAHNEQFF	TGCGCCAGCAGCTTGGGGACTAGCGGGGCACACAATGAGCAGTTCTTC
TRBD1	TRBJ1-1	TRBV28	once	CASSVPQGADEAFF	TGTGCCAGCAGTGTTCCACAGGGGGCTGATGAAGCTTTCTTT
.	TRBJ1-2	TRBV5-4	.	CASSSQGTYGYTF	TGTGCCAGCAGCTCGCAGGGGACCTATGGCTACACCTTC
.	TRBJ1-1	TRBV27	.	CASGSAMNTEAFF	TGTGCCAGCGGGAGCGCGATGAACACTGAAGCTTTCTTT
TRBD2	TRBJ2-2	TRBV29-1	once	CSVSGTSGRAPGELFF	TGCAGCGTATCCGGGACTAGCGGGAGGGCCCCCGGGGAGCTGTTTTTT
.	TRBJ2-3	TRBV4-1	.	CASSQDPTGYTDTQYF	TGCGCCAGCAGCCAAGATCCGACAGGCTACACAGATACGCAGTATTTT
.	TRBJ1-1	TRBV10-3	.	CAISSQGIEAFF	TGTGCCATCAGCTCACAGGGTATCGAAGCTTTCTTT
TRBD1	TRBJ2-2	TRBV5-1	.	CASSPFGTGQPGELFF	TGCGCCAGCAGCCCGTTTGGGACAGGGCAACCCGGGGAGCTGTTTTTT
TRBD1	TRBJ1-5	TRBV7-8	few	CASSLAQQGAQPQHF	TGTGCCAGCAGCTTAGCTCAACAGGGGGCTCAGCCCCAGCATTTT
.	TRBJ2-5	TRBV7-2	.	CASTHGLPLETQYF	TGTGCCAGCACCCACGGACTTCCGTTGGAGACCCAGTACTTC
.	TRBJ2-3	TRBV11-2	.	CASSLGRTDSTDTQYF	TGTGCCAGCAGCTTAGGTCGGACAGATAGCACAGATACGCAGTATTTT
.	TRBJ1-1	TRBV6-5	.	CASSFQGFDTEAFF	TGTGCCAGCAGCTTCCAGGGGTTCGACACTGAAGCTTTCTTT